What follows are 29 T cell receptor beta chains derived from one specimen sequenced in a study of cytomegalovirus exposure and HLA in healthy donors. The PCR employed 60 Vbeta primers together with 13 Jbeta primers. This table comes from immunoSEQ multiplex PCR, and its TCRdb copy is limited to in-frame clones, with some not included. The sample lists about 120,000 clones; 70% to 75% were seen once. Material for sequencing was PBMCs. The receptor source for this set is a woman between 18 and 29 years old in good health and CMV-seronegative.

Written as DNA, the CDR3 is TGTGCCAGCAGTTCCGGGACAGGGGTTAACTATGGCTACACCTTC. This codes for CASSSGTGVNYGYTF. The J gene is TRBJ1-2, the V gene TRBV2; 10 positions match TRBD1. V shed 5 bases and J 1 base; nucleotides not matched to a gene: 4. Germline CDR1 and CDR2: SNHLY and FYNNEI. This CDR3 is 15 amino acids long.

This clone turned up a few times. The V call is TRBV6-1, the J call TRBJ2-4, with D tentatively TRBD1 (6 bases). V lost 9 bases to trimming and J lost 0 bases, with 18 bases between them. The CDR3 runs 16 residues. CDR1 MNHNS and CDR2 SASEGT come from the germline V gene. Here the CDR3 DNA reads TGTGCCAGTAGAGAACAGGGTACGCTAGCCAAAAACATTCAGTACTTC. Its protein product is CASREQGTLAKNIQYF.

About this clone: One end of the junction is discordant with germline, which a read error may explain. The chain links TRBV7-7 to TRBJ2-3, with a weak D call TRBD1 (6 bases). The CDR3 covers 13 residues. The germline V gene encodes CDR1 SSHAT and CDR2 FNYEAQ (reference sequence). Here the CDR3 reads CASSSQGTDTQYF. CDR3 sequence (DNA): TGTGCTAGCAGCTCCCAGGGGACAGATACGCAGTATTTT.

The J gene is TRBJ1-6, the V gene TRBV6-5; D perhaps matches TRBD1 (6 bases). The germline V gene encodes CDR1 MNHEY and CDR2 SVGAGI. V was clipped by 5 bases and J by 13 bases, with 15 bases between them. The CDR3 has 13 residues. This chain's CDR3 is CASSRNRVGPLHF. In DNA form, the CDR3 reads TGTGCCAGCAGTAGGAACAGGGTAGGGCCCCTCCACTTT.

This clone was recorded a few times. The chain's CDR3 is CASRLGGAQEKLFF. The CDR3 nucleotides are TGTGCCAGCAGGCTAGGGGGCGCACAAGAAAAACTGTTTTTT. This chain connects TRBV2 to TRBJ1-4; 7 bases map to TRBD1. The CDR3 extends over 14 amino acids. The V gene's germline CDR1 is SNHLY and CDR2 FYNNEI. The ends lost 6 bases at V and 8 bases at J; junction bases unmatched: 9.

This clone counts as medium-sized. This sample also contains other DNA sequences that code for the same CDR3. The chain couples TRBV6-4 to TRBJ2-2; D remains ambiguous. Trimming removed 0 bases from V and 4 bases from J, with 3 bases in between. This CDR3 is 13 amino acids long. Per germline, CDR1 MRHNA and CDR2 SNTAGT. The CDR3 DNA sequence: TGTGCCAGCAGTGACTCTAGCACCGGGGAGCTGTTTTTT. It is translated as CASSDSSTGELFF.

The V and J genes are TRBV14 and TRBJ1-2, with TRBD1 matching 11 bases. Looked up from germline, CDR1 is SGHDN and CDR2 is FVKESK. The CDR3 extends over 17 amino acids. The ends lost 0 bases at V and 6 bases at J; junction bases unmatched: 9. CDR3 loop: CASSQEGTGGFQNGYTF. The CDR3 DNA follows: TGTGCCAGCAGCCAAGAGGGGACAGGGGGTTTTCAAAATGGCTACACCTTC.

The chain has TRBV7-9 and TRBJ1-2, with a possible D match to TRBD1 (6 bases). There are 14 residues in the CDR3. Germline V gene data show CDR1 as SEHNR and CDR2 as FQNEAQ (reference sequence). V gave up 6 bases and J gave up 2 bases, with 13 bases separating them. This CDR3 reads CASSSGVLNYGYTF. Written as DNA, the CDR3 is TGTGCCAGCAGTTCAGGGGTTTTGAACTATGGCTACACCTTC.

The CDR3 DNA follows: TGTGCCAGCAAAAGAGGCCCGGGGGAAGCTTTCTTT. Protein product: CASKRGPGEAFF. This rearrangement joins TRBV28 to TRBJ1-1, with unresolved D. This CDR3 is built from 12 residues. The ends were cut back, 7 bases at V and 8 bases at J, with 14 bases in the middle. Germline values: CDR1 MDHEN, CDR2 SYDVKM. Using reference TRBV28 and TRBJ1-1 for the parts outside the CDR3, the full variable domain is DVKVTQSSRYLVKRTGEKVFLECVQDMDHENMFWYRQDPGLGLRLIYFSYDVKMKEKGDIPEGYSVSREKKERFSLILESASTNQTSMYLCASKRGPGEAFFGQGTRLTVV.

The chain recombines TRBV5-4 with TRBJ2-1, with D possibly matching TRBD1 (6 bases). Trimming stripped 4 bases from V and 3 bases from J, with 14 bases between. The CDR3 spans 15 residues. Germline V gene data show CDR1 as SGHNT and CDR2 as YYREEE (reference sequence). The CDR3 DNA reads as TGTGCCAGCAGCCACCAGACAGGCATCTACAATGAGCAGTTCTTC. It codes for CASSHQTGIYNEQFF.

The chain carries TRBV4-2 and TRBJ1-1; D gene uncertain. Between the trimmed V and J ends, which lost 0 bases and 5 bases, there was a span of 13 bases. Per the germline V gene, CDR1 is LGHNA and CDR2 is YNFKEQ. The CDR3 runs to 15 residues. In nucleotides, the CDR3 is TGTGCCAGCAGCCAAGACTGGGAGGGTTATACTGAAGCTTTCTTT. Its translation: CASSQDWEGYTEAFF.

The CDR3 reads CASSLNRVAPEAFF. CDR3 sequence (DNA): TGTGCCAGCAGCTTGAACCGGGTTGCCCCTGAAGCTTTCTTT. The chain uses TRBV7-6 and TRBJ1-1, with D unresolved. V dropped 3 bases and J dropped 6 bases, with 14 bases sitting between them. Germline V CDR1 and CDR2: SGHVS, FNYEAQ. This CDR3 is built from 14 residues.

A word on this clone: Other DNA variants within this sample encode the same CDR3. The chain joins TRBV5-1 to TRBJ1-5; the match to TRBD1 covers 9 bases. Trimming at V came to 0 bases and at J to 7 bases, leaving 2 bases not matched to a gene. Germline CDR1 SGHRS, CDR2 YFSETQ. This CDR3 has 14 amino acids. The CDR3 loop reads CASSLGQGDQPQHF. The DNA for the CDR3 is TGCGCCAGCAGCTTGGGACAGGGGGACCAGCCCCAGCATTTT.

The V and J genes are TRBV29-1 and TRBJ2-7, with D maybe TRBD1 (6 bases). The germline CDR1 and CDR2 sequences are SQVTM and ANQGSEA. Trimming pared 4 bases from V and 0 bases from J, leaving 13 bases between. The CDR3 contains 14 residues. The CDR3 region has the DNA TGCAGCGTTGTACCGGACAGAAACTCCTACGAGCAGTACTTC. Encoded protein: CSVVPDRNSYEQYF.

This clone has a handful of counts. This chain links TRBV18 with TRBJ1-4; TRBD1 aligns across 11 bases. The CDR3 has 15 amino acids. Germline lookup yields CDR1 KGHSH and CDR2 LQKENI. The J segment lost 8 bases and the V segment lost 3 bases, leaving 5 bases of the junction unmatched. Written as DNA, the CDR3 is TGTGCCAGCTCACCGGTGGACAGGGGGCACGAAAAACTGTTTTTT. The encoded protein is CASSPVDRGHEKLFF.

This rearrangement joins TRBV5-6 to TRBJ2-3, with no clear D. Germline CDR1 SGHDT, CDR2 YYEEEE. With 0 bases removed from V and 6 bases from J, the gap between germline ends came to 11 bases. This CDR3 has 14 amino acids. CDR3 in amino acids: CASSLGGPADTQYF. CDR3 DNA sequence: TGTGCCAGCAGCTTGGGCGGTCCGGCTGATACGCAGTATTTT.

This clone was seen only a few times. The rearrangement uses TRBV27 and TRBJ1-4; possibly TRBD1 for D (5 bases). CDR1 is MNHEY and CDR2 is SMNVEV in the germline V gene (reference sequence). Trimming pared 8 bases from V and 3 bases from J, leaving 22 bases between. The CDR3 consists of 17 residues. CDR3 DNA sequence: TGTGCCAGCGCTTGGGCCTCTCATGGGGGGGCTAATGAAAAACTGTTTTTT. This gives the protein CASAWASHGGANEKLFF.

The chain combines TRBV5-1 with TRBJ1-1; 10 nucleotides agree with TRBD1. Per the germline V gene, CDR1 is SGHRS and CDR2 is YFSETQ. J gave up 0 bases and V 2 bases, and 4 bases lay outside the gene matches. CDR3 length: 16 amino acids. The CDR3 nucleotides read TGCGCCAGCAGCTTATTGGGACAGGGGATGAACACTGAAGCTTTCTTT. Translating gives CASSLLGQGMNTEAFF.

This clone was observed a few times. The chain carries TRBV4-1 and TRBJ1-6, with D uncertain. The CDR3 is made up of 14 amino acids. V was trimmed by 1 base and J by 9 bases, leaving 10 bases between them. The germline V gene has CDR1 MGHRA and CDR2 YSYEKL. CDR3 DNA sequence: TGCGCCAGCAGCCAAGGTCCTGGGAGTTCACCCCTCCACTTT. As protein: CASSQGPGSSPLHF.

The CDR3 DNA reads TGTGCCAGCAGCTTTAGAACTAGCAATGAGCAGTTCTTC. Translation gives CASSFRTSNEQFF. This chain connects TRBV28 to TRBJ2-1; D is perhaps TRBD2 (5 bases). V lost 6 bases, J lost 6 bases, and 12 bases lay in between. The CDR3 sequence is 13 residues long. Germline V CDR1 and CDR2: MDHEN, SYDVKM.

CDR3 sequence (DNA): TGTGCCAGCAGTTACTCGCAGACTCCAGAGACCCAGTACTTC. Translation gives CASSYSQTPETQYF. This chain joins TRBV27 and TRBJ2-5; D ambiguous. The CDR3 covers 14 residues. Germline V gene data show CDR1 as MNHEY and CDR2 as SMNVEV (reference sequence). V was shortened by 4 bases and J by 4 bases, with 13 bases between the two germline ends.

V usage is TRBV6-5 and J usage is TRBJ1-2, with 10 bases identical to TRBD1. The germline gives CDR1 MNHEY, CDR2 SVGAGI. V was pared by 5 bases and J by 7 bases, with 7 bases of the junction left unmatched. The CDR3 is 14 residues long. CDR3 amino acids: CASSDLRTGGGYTF. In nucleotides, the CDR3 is TGTGCCAGCAGTGATTTGAGGACAGGGGGTGGCTACACCTTC.

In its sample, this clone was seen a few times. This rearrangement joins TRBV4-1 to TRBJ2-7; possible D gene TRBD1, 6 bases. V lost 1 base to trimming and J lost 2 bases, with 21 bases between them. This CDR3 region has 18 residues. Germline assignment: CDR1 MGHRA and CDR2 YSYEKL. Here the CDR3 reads CASSQGDHRAGWPYEQYF. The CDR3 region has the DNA TGCGCCAGCAGCCAAGGCGACCACAGGGCAGGTTGGCCCTACGAGCAGTACTTC.

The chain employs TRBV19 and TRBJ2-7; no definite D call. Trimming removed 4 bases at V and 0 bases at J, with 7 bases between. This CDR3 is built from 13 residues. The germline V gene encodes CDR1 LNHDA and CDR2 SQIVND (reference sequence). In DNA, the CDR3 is TGTGCCAGTAGTAACCGCAGCTCCTACGAGCAGTACTTC. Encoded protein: CASSNRSSYEQYF.

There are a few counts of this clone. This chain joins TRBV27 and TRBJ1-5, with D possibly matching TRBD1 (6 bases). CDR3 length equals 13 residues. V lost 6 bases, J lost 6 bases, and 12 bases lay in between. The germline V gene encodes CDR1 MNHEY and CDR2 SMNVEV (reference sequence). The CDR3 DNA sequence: TGTGCCAGCAGAGCAGGGGTGGGTCAGCCCCAGCATTTT. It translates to CASRAGVGQPQHF.

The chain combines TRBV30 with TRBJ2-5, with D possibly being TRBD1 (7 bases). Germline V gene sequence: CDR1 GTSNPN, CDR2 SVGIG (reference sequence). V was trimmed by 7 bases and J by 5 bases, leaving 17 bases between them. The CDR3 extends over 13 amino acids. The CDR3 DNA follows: TGTGCCTCCTACAGGGGCGCGGGGGAGACCCAGTACTTC. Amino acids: CASYRGAGETQYF. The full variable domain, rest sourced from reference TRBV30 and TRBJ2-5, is SQTIHQWPATLVQPVGSPLSLECTVEGTSNPNLYWYRQAAGRGLQLLFYSVGIGQISSEVPQNLSASRPQDRQFILSSKKLLLSDSGFYLCASYRGAGETQYFGPGTRLLVL.

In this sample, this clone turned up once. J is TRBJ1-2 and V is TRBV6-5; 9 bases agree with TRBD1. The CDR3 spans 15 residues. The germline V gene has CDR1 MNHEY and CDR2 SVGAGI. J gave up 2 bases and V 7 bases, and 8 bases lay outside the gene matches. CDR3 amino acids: CASKVDRGLNYGYTF. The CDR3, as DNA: TGTGCCAGCAAGGTGGACAGGGGCCTCAACTATGGCTACACCTTC.

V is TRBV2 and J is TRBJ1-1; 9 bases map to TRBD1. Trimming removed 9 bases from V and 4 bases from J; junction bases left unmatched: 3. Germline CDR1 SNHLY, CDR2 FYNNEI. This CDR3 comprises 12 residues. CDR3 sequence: CARTGGATEAFF. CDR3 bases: TGTGCCAGGACAGGGGGGGCCACTGAAGCTTTCTTT.

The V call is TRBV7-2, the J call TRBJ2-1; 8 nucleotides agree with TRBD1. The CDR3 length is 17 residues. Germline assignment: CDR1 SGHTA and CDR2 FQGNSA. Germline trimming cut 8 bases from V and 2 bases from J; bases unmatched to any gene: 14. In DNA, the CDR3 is TGTGCCAGCCGGACTCCGACAGGGGCCGCCACCTACAATGAGCAGTTCTTC. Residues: CASRTPTGAATYNEQFF.